The text below deals with one T cell receptor (beta chain). Its specificity is unknown. The sample belongs to a study of cytomegalovirus exposure and HLA in healthy donors. For the study at large: For the approximately 360 genotyped donors, approximately 83% fell within the Caucasian-associated ancestry cluster.

Study-wide results and limits: The study listed 164 cytomegalovirus-associated TCR beta chains. In an earlier analysis, most TCR beta V segments were productive about 87% or about 30% of the time. TRBV6-2, TRBV6-3 and some other V segments were unresolvable in 87-base-pair reads.

Germline CDR1 reads SEHNR; CDR2 reads FQNEAQ (reference sequence). V lost 6 bases and J lost 9, with 12 bases in between. The CDR3 runs 13 residues. With 60 Vbeta and 13 Jbeta primers, the PCR was carried out. Produced via immunoSEQ multiplex PCR; TCRdb's table is partial and in-frame only. The table lists about 100,000 clones, less than 85% of them singletons, with more than 2% in the top ten. Sequenced: PBMCs. The sequence was obtained from a man in his late teens or twenties in good health and CMV-seronegative. The chain joins TRBV7-9 to TRBJ1-6; D gene unclear. CDR3 amino acids: CASRTETPSPLHF. CDR3 nucleotide sequence: TGTGCCAGCAGAACAGAGACCCCTTCACCCCTCCACTTT. The full variable domain, rest sourced from reference TRBV7-9 and TRBJ1-6, is DTGVSQNPRHKITKRGQNVTFRCDPISEHNRLYWYRQTLGQGPEFLTYFQNEAQLEKSRLLSDRFSAERPKGSFSTLEIQRTEQGDSAMYLCASRTETPSPLHFGNGTRLTVT.